The clone carrying this T cell receptor beta chain appeared many times. Its antigen is unidentified. The data were obtained in a study of CD8 T cells in ankylosing spondylitis. TCRdb re-called the 5' RACE reads with MiXCR, one entry per CDR3 protein. The sample has about 220,000 distinct CDR3 sequences, about a quarter seen once. The CDR3 runs 17 residues. The germline gives CDR1 SGHTA, CDR2 FQGNSA. The V and J ends lost 4 bases and 3 bases respectively, with 21 bases between them. Study-wide points: A TCR beta motif of eight highly homologous variants appeared characteristic of ankylosing spondylitis blood. Previously reported in reactive arthritis synovial fluid and blood were some of the motif variants.

The chain employs TRBV7-2 and TRBJ2-5; D might be TRBD2 (6 bases). Sequencing was carried out using blood, either unsorted or a sorted T cell fraction (not recorded which). This TCR was sampled from a male donor with ankylosing spondylitis or in good health (not recorded which). The CDR3 region has the DNA TGTGCCAGCAGCTCTCAGATAGGGAGAGGGGAGGAAGAGACCCAGTACTTC. This sequence encodes CASSSQIGRGEEETQYF.